The next 19 T cell receptor beta chains were all read from a single sample in a study of beta chain features in type 1 diabetes. Sequenced material consisted of expressed TCRB transcripts (all of the isolated RNA was reverse transcribed). The repertoire was sequenced with immunoSEQ multiplex PCR; TCRdb's copy has only in-frame clones and lacks some. The data hold about 260,000 clones, with around 68% observed a single time. The sequencing input was naive CD4+ T cells from blood. The receptors were sampled from a man aged 25 to 40 in good health.

The J gene is TRBJ1-6, the V gene TRBV2; maybe TRBD1 (5 bases). V shed 1 base and J shed 9 bases, with 13 bases lying between them. Per germline, CDR1 SNHLY and CDR2 FYNNEI. CDR3 size: 15 residues. CDR3 sequence (DNA): TGTGCCAGCAGTGAAGGCCCAGGGCATGGTTCACCCCTCCACTTT. Translated, it gives CASSEGPGHGSPLHF.

This clone was seen a few times. The J gene is TRBJ2-2, the V gene TRBV7-2; D is uncertain. CDR1 is SGHTA and CDR2 is FQGNSA in the germline V gene. V was clipped by 1 base and J by 1 base, with 4 bases between them. The CDR3 consists of 14 residues. The CDR3 nucleotides are TGTGCCAGCAGCTTAGGAGGGAACACCGGGGAGCTGTTTTTT. Translated: CASSLGGNTGELFF.

The gene calls are TRBV27 and TRBJ1-6; 10 bases line up with TRBD1. Per the germline V gene, CDR1 is MNHEY and CDR2 is SMNVEV (reference sequence). The V segment lost 5 bases and the J segment 4 bases; nucleotides outside the gene matches: 5. The CDR3 covers 16 residues. CDR3 bases: TGTGCCAGCAGTACCACGGGACAGGGGTATAATTCACCCCTCCACTTT. It codes for CASSTTGQGYNSPLHF.

V is TRBV9 and J is TRBJ2-5; maybe TRBD1 (6 bases). The V and J ends lost 0 bases and 4 bases respectively, with 13 bases between them. The CDR3 is made up of 15 amino acids. CDR1 is SGDLS and CDR2 is YYNGEE in the germline V gene. CDR3 bases: TGTGCCAGCAGCGTAGCTGTCTCCAGGGGAGAGACCCAGTACTTC. It encodes CASSVAVSRGETQYF.

V usage is TRBV10-3 and J usage is TRBJ2-3; D is unclear. The germline V and J ends were trimmed by 1 base and 4 bases, with 9 bases remaining between them. The CDR3 contains 14 residues. From germline, CDR1 is ENHRY and CDR2 SYGVKD. As DNA, the CDR3 is TGTGCCATCAGTGAGTACACAGATCCAGATACGCAGTATTTT. Protein: CAISEYTDPDTQYF.

V gene TRBV30 combines with J gene TRBJ1-3, with TRBD1 identical over 7 bases. CDR1 is GTSNPN, CDR2 SVGIG, per germline (reference sequence). This CDR3 is built from 16 residues. With 2 bases clipped from V and 0 bases from J, the junction kept 7 bases outside the gene matches. The CDR3 DNA reads as TGTGCCTGGAGTTACCAGGCAGGGGGCTCTGGAAACACCATATATTTT. This sequence encodes CAWSYQAGGSGNTIYF.

The chain has TRBV7-2 and TRBJ1-1; D may be TRBD1 (5 bases). Germline V CDR1 and CDR2: SGHTA, FQGNSA. V lost 4 bases and J 0 bases, leaving 6 bases between the germline ends. The CDR3 is 13 amino acids. For the CDR3, the DNA is TGTGCCAGCAGCTCCAGGGTGAACACTGAAGCTTTCTTT. This encodes CASSSRVNTEAFF. The whole variable domain, remainder taken from reference TRBV7-2 and TRBJ1-1, is GAGVSQSPSNKVTEKGKDVELRCDPISGHTALYWYRQSLGQGLEFLIYFQGNSAPDKSGLPSDRFSAERTGGSVSTLTIQRTQQEDSAVYLCASSSRVNTEAFFGQGTRLTVV.

This sequence joins TRBV4-3 and TRBJ2-3, with D unclear. Germline CDR1 LGHNA, CDR2 YSLEER. Trimming cost V 2 bases and J 2 bases, with 11 bases left between them. The CDR3 runs 15 residues. The CDR3 loop is CASSQMNGNTDTQYF. CDR3 coding DNA: TGCGCCAGCAGCCAAATGAACGGCAACACAGATACGCAGTATTTT.

On this clone: At the DNA level, this CDR3 is encoded by other sequences in the same sample as well. This chain joins TRBV30 and TRBJ1-1; no clear D. This CDR3 is 13 amino acids long. Per the germline V gene, CDR1 is GTSNPN and CDR2 is SVGIG (reference sequence). Deletions cut 2 bases from V and 0 bases from J, with 7 bases between. The CDR3 loop is CAWSRTLNTEAFF. In DNA, the CDR3 is TGTGCCTGGAGTAGAACTTTGAACACTGAAGCTTTCTTT.

This clone was recorded a few times. The chain uses TRBV30 and TRBJ2-7, with 8 nucleotides matching TRBD2. The V segment lost 4 bases and the J segment 5 bases; nucleotides outside the gene matches: 7. Germline CDR1 and CDR2: GTSNPN and SVGIG (reference sequence). The CDR3 is 13 residues long. This chain's CDR3 is CAWNPLAVHEQYF. The CDR3 region has the DNA TGTGCCTGGAACCCACTAGCGGTCCACGAGCAGTACTTC.

This clone has just one count. CDR3 amino acids: CASGSRRGHEQYF. As DNA, the CDR3 is TGTGCTAGTGGTTCCCGCCGAGGTCACGAGCAGTACTTC. The chain carries TRBV12-5 and TRBJ2-7; D remains ambiguous. The germline V and J ends were trimmed by 4 bases and 5 bases, with 12 bases remaining between them. Germline V gene sequence: CDR1 LGHNT, CDR2 FRNRAP. CDR3 length: 13 residues.

The CDR3 coding sequence is TGTGCCAGCAGTCAAATCGACTACGAGCAGTACTTC. Protein product: CASSQIDYEQYF. The genes are TRBV28 and TRBJ2-7; D is unclear. V gave up 5 bases and J gave up 3 bases, with 8 bases separating them. This CDR3 region has 12 residues. Germline V gene data show CDR1 as MDHEN and CDR2 as SYDVKM.

The chain couples TRBV7-2 to TRBJ2-5, with 9 bases matching TRBD2. The junction had 4 bases not matched to a gene; V was cut back by 5 bases and J by 0 bases. The CDR3 contains 15 residues. From germline, CDR1 is SGHTA and CDR2 FQGNSA. Here the CDR3 reads CASSPRTSDQETQYF. The CDR3 region has the DNA TGTGCCAGCAGCCCACGGACTAGCGACCAAGAGACCCAGTACTTC.

CDR3 sequence (DNA): TGTGCCAGCAGTCCGGGACAGGGGGGCGAGCAGTACTTC. Translation gives CASSPGQGGEQYF. The V call is TRBV25-1, the J call TRBJ2-7; 11 bases match TRBD1. Germline trimming cut 5 bases from V and 6 bases from J; bases unmatched to any gene: 3. The CDR3 has 13 residues. Germline V gene lookup returns CDR1 MGHDK and CDR2 SYGVNS.

Points on this clone: The sample has other DNA sequences that encode this CDR3 too. The rearrangement uses TRBV4-3 and TRBJ2-3; D gene uncertain. The CDR3 has 14 amino acids. Germline V gene sequence: CDR1 LGHNA, CDR2 YSLEER. V lost 0 bases and J 3 bases, leaving 7 bases between the germline ends. CDR3 region: CASSQDRRTDTQYF. CDR3 sequence (DNA): TGCGCCAGCAGCCAAGATCGTAGGACAGATACGCAGTATTTT.

This clone was observed a single time. This chain uses TRBV7-2 with TRBJ2-7; D is tentatively TRBD1 or TRBD2 (5 bases each). The V and J ends lost 5 bases and 6 bases respectively, with 11 bases between them. The CDR3 has 12 amino acids. Looked up from germline, CDR1 is SGHTA and CDR2 is FQGNSA. For the CDR3, the DNA is TGTGCCAGCAGCCCGGGGCTCTCCGAGCAGTACTTC. It is translated as CASSPGLSEQYF.

The gene calls are TRBV7-2 and TRBJ2-1; 12 bases are shared with TRBD2. Looked up from germline, CDR1 is SGHTA and CDR2 is FQGNSA. V lost 5 bases, J lost 10 bases, and 9 bases stayed unmatched. CDR3 length: 15 amino acids. The CDR3 here is CASSASSGGAQEQFF. In DNA, the CDR3 is TGTGCCAGCAGCGCCTCTAGCGGGGGGGCCCAGGAGCAGTTCTTC.

J is TRBJ2-1 and V is TRBV19; no firm D call. Trimming shortened V by 6 bases and J by 0 bases, and 6 bases separated the two germline ends. CDR1 is LNHDA and CDR2 is SQIVND in the germline V gene (reference sequence). The CDR3 totals 13 residues. The CDR3 coding sequence is TGTGCCAGTAGGTTGAGCTCCTACAATGAGCAGTTCTTC. Protein: CASRLSSYNEQFF.

Notes on this clone: Other DNA sequences in the sample encode the same CDR3. This chain uses TRBV29-1 with TRBJ2-2, with 7 nucleotides matching TRBD1. CDR1 is SQVTM, CDR2 ANQGSEA, per germline. J was trimmed by 2 bases and V by 4 bases; bases with no gene match: 4. CDR3 length: 14 amino acids. The CDR3 nucleotides read TGCAGCGTTGGGACAGGAGTTAACACCGGGGAGCTGTTTTTT. This gives the protein CSVGTGVNTGELFF.